What follows are 7 T cell receptor beta chains derived from one specimen sequenced in a study of blood T cells in healthy people across ages. Primers used in a second PCR of roughly 6 to 11 cycles were a sample-barcoded 5' primer and a J-beta primer mix. TCRdb re-derived calls from the 5' RACE reads in MiXCR, one entry per CDR3 protein. Of about 540,000 distinct CDR3 sequences listed, 24% are singletons. The sample also formed part of further work on T cells of mothers and their children.

The sequenced sample consisted of blood. The receptor source for this set is a boy aged 5-17 years in good health.

The genes are TRBV10-3 and TRBJ1-3; D possibly corresponds to TRBD1 (5 bases). Trimming removed 5 bases from V and 5 bases from J, with 19 bases in between. This CDR3 has 16 residues. CDR1 and CDR2 from the germline V gene are ENHRY and SYGVKD. CDR3 sequence: CAISLSTGAPRNTIYF. Here the CDR3 DNA reads TGTGCCATCAGTCTTTCCACCGGGGCTCCCCGAAACACCATATATTTT.

This sequence joins TRBV28 and TRBJ1-2; TRBD1 aligns across 7 bases. Losses at the gene ends were 2 bases for V and 0 bases for J; bases not matched to a gene: 9. The CDR3 consists of 17 residues. Per the germline V gene, CDR1 is MDHEN and CDR2 is SYDVKM. The CDR3 DNA sequence: TGTGCCAGCAGTTTAACGGCAGGGGGGTTCTCTAACTATGGCTACACCTTC. Its protein is CASSLTAGGFSNYGYTF.

The sample holds a few counts of this clonotype. The V gene is TRBV20-1, the J gene TRBJ1-4; possible D gene TRBD1, 5 bases. This CDR3 comprises 13 residues. Germline CDR1 and CDR2: DFQATT and SNEGSKA (reference sequence). The CDR3 region is CRPEAGRNEKLFF. For the CDR3, the DNA is TGCAGGCCCGAGGCAGGGCGAAATGAAAAACTGTTTTTT.

This clonotype was picked up a small number of times. The J gene is TRBJ2-5, the V gene TRBV2; D is undetermined. The J call may be mistaken, given a closer DNA end match to TRBJ2-7. In germline, CDR1 is SNHLY, CDR2 FYNNEI. The CDR3 spans 14 residues. The DNA of the CDR3 is TGTGCCAGCACCGAGACGGAGAAATCCTACGAGCAGTACTTC. Protein sequence: CASTETEKSYEQYF.

The chain is built from TRBV7-6 and TRBJ2-5; 9 bases map to TRBD1. TRBJ2-7 matches the DNA end more closely, so the J call is doubtful. This CDR3 spans 17 amino acids. Germline assignment: CDR1 SGHVS and CDR2 FNYEAQ. The CDR3 loop is CASSPEERGTGPYEQYF. The CDR3 DNA reads as TGTGCCAGCAGCCCCGAAGAGAGGGGGACAGGGCCCTACGAGCAGTACTTC.

Regarding this clonotype: A single base separates this from a much larger clone, so it may be a read error. CDR3 residues: CASSLSGMSTDTQYF. DNA of the CDR3: TGTGCCAGCAGCCTTAGCGGGATGAGCACAGATACGCAGTATTTT. J is TRBJ2-3 and V is TRBV11-2, with TRBD2 identical over 8 bases. Germline values: CDR1 SGHAT, CDR2 FQNNGV. The V gene end was trimmed by 5 bases and the J gene end by 0 bases; junction bases not matched to a gene: 4. This CDR3 is built from 15 residues. Based on the CDR3 plus reference TRBV11-2 and TRBJ2-3, the full variable domain is EAGVAQSPRYKIIEKRQSVAFWCNPISGHATLYWYQQILGQGPKLLIQFQNNGVVDDSQLPKDRFSAERLKGVDSTLKIQPAKLEDSAVYLCASSLSGMSTDTQYFGPGTRLTVL.

V usage is TRBV20-1 and J usage is TRBJ2-1, with 8 bases fitting TRBD2. The germline gives CDR1 DFQATT, CDR2 SNEGSKA (reference sequence). Germline trimming cut 4 bases from V and 9 bases from J; bases unmatched to any gene: 14. The CDR3 is 15 amino acids. CDR3 sequence: CSATGGAGRRIEQFF. The CDR3 DNA reads TGCAGTGCTACCGGGGGGGCGGGCCGAAGGATTGAGCAGTTCTTC.